The following is a TCR beta chain sequence with its context. This table comes from immunoSEQ multiplex PCR, and its TCRdb copy is limited to in-frame clones, with some not included. The sample has some 74,000 clones; more than 85% are singletons. This sample was taken from a study of blood T cell repertoires in COVID-19. Germline V gene data show CDR1 as SGHTA and CDR2 as FQGTGA. The CDR3 has 16 amino acids. V was cut by 5 bases and J by 5 bases, with 18 bases left in between. The material sequenced was peripheral blood. This clonotype originated in a man in his forties or fifties with COVID-19, enrolled during active disease. This rearrangement joins TRBV7-3 to TRBJ2-2, with D maybe TRBD1 (6 bases). CDR3 region: CASSAAQGIGTGELFF. As DNA, the CDR3 is TGTGCCAGCAGCGCGGCCCAGGGGATAGGGACCGGGGAGCTGTTTTTT.